Below, 5 T cell receptor beta chains from the same sample are listed, as sequenced in a study of T cells in Graves' hyperthyroidism and ophthalmopathy. Amplification targeted TCR beta CDR3 regions from RNA transcripts. HTBI primers were used for first-round RT-PCR of the TCR CDR3. TCRdb reprocessed the multiplex PCR reads with MiXCR, giving one entry per CDR3 protein. This sample has about 500,000 distinct CDR3 sequences, with over 45% found just once. The material sequenced was peripheral blood or thyroid tissue (not recorded which). The receptors were sampled from an adult woman with Graves' disease, either hyperthyroidism or ophthalmopathy (not recorded which).

There are many counts of this clonotype. The V call is TRBV7-2, the J call TRBJ2-7; 7 bases align to TRBD1. CDR3 length: 12 amino acids. V gave up 7 bases and J gave up 3 bases; unmatched junction bases: 3. Germline values: CDR1 SGHTA, CDR2 FQGNSA. The CDR3 DNA sequence: TGTGCCAGCAACAACAGGGGCTACGAGCAGTACTTC. It is translated as CASNNRGYEQYF. The full variable domain, completed using reference TRBV7-2 and TRBJ2-7, is GAGVSQSPSNKVTEKGKDVELRCDPISGHTALYWYRQSLGQGLEFLIYFQGNSAPDKSGLPSDRFSAERTGGSVSTLTIQRTQQEDSAVYLCASNNRGYEQYFGPGTRLTVT.

The V and J genes are TRBV2 and TRBJ1-4; TRBD1 might be the D (5 bases). The CDR3 totals 13 residues. Germline CDR1 is SNHLY and CDR2 is FYNNEI. V lost 4 bases and J lost 8, with 11 bases in between. This CDR3 is CASSVEGPEKLFF. In DNA form, the CDR3 reads TGTGCCAGCAGTGTAGAGGGGCCAGAAAAACTGTTTTTT.

In its sample, this clonotype was seen many times. The chain couples TRBV5-1 to TRBJ1-4; no clear D. Trimming took 4 bases from V and 5 from J, leaving 12 bases between them. The CDR3 loop spans 14 amino acids. CDR1 and CDR2 from the germline V gene are SGHRS and YFSETQ. The chain's CDR3 is CASSPDGVNEKLFF. CDR3 nucleotide sequence: TGCGCCAGCAGCCCGGACGGAGTAAATGAAAAACTGTTTTTT.

The chain couples TRBV20-1 to TRBJ2-7, with 8 bases identical to TRBD2. In germline, CDR1 is DFQATT, CDR2 SNEGSKA (reference sequence). The junction had 14 bases not matched to a gene; V was cut back by 6 bases and J by 4 bases. This CDR3 is built from 15 residues. The CDR3, as DNA: TGCAGTGCCCGCCCCCACGCGGGGGGCCAATACGAGCAGTACTTC. It specifies CSARPHAGGQYEQYF.

In this sample, this clonotype turned up many times. The chain links TRBV6-2 or TRBV6-3 to TRBJ2-7, with D perhaps matching TRBD1 (5 bases). The CDR3 totals 14 residues. Germline-derived CDR1 and CDR2 are MNHEY and SVGEGT. Trimming took off 2 bases at V and 1 base at J, with 9 bases between the two ends. This CDR3 reads CASSYLGASYEQYF. The CDR3 nucleotides read TGTGCCAGCAGTTACCTAGGGGCTTCCTACGAGCAGTACTTC.